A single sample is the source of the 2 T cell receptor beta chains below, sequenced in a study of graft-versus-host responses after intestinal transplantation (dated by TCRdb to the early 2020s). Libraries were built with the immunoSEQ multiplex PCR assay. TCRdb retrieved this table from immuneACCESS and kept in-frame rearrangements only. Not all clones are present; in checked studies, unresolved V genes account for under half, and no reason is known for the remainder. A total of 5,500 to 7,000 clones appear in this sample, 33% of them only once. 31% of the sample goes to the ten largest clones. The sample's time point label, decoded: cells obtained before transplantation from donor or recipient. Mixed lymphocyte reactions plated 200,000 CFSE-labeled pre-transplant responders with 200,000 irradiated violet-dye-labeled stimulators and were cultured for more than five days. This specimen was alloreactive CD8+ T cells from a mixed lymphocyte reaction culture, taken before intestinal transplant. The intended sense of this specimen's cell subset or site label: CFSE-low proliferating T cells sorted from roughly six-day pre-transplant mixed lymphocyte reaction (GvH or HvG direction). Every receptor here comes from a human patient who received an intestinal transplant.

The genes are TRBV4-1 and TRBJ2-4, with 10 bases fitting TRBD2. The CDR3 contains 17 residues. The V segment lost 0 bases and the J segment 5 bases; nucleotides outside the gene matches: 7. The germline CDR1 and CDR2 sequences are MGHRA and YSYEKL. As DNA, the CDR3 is TGCGCCAGCAGCCAAGAAGGGGTAGCGGGGGGTCAAAACATTCAGTACTTC. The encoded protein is CASSQEGVAGGQNIQYF.

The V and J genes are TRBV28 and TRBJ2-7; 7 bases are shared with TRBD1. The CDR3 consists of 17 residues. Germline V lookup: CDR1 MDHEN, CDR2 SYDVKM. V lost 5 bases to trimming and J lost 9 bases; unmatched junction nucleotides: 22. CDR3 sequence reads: CASSPPEGAVSYDWQYF. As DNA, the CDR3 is TGTGCCAGCAGTCCCCCTGAGGGGGCAGTCTCCTACGATTGGCAGTACTTC.